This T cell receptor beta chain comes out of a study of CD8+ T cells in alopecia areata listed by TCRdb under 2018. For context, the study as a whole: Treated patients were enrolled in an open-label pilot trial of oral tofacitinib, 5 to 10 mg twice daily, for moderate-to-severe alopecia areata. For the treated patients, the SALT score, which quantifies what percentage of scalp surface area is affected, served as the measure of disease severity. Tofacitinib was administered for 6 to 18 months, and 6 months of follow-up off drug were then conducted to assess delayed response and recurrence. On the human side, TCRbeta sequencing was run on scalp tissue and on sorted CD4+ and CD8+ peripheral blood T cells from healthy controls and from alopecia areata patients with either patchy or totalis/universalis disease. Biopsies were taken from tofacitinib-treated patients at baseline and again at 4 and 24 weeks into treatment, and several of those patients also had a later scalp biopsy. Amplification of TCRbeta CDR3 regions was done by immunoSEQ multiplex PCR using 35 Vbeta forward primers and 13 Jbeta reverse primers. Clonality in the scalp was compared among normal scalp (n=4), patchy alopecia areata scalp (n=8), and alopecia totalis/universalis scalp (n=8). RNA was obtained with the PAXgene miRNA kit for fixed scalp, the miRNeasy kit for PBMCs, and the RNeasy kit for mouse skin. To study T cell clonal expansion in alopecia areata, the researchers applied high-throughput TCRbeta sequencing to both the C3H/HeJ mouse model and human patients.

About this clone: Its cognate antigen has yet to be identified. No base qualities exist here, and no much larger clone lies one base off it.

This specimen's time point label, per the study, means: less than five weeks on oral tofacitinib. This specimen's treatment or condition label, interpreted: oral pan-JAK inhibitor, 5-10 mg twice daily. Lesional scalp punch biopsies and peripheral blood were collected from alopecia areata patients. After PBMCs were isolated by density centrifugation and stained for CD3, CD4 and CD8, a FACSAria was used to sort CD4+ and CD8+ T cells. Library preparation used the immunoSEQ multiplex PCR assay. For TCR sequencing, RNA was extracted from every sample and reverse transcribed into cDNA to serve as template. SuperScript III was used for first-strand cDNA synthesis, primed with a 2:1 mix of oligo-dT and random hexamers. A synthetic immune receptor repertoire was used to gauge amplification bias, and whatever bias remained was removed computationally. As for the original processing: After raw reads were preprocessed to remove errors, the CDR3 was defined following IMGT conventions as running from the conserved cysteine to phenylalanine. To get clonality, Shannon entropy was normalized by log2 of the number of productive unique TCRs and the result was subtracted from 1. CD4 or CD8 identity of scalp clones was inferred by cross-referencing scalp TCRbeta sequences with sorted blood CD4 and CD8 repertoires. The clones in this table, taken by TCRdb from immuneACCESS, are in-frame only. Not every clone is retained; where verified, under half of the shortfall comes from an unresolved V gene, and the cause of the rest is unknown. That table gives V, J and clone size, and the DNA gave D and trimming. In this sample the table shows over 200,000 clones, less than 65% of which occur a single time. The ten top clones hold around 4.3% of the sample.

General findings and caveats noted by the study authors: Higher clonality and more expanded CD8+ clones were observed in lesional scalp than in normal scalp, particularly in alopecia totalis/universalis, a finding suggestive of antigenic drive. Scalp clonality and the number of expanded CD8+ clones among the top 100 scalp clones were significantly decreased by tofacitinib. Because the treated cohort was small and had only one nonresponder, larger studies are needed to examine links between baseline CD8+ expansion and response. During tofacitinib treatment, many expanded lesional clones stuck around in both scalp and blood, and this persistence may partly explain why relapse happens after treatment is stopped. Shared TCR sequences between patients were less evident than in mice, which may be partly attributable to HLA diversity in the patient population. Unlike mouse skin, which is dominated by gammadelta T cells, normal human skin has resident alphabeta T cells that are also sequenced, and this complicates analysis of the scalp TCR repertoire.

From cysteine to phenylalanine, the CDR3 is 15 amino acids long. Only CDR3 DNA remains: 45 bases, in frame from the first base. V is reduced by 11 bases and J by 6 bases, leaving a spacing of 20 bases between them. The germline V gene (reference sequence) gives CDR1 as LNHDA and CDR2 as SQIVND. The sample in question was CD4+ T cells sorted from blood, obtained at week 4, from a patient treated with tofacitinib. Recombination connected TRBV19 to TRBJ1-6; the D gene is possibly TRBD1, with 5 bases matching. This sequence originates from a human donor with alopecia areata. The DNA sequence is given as TGTGCCGTCCGCCTGGGGGATATGCTTAATTCACCCCTCCACTTT. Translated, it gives CAVRLGDMLNSPLHF. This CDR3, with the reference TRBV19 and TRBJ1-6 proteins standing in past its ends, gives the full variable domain DGGITQSPKYLFRKEGQNVTLSCEQNLNHDAMYWYRQDPGQGLRLIYYSQIVNDFQKGDIAEGYSVSREKKESFPLTVTSAQKNPTAFYLCAVRLGDMLNSPLHFGNGTRLTVT.